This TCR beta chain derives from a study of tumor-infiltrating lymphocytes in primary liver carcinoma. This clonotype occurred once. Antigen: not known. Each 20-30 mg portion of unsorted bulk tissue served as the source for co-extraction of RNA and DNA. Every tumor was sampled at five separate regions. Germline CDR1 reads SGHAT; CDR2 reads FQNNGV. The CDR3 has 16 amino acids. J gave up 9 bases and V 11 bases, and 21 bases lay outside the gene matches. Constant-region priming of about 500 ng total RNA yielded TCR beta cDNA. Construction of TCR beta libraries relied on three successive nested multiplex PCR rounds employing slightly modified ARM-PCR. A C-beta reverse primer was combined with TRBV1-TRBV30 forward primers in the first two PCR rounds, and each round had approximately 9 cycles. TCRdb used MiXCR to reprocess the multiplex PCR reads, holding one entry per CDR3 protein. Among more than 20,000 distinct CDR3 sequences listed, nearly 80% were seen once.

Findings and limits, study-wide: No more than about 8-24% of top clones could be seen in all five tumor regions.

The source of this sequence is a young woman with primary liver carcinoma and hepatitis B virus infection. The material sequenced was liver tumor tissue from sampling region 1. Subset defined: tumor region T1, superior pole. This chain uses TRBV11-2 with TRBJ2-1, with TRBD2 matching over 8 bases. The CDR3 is CAGSLDIGLAMGEQFF. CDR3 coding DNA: TGTGCCGGTAGCTTGGATATCGGACTAGCCATGGGTGAGCAGTTCTTC.